These 21 T cell receptor beta chains share one sample of origin, sequenced in a study of CD8+CD57+ T cells in acquired aplastic anemia (dated 2018 in TCRdb). The sequencer was an Illumina HiSeq 2000. Genomic DNA was used as template for profiling of TCR beta VDJ combinations and CDR3 sequences. TCRdb reran the public reads through fastp at Q25 and MiXCR, keeping productive beta chains. Each entry merges the rows of one CDR3 protein and shows their most common DNA and genes. Within this sample are approximately 190,000 distinct CDR3 sequences, with 48% of them counted one time only. The ten largest make up 9.7% of the sample. Flow cytometry had shown CD8+CD57+ cell expansion in the patients selected for sequencing. The sequenced sample was sorted CD4+, CD8+, or CD8+CD57+ T cells (not recorded which) from PBMCs. Every receptor here comes from a human donor with aplastic anemia.

The chain couples TRBV25-1 to TRBJ1-1; 8 bases match TRBD1. The CDR3 extends over 14 amino acids. Looked up from germline, CDR1 is MGHDK and CDR2 is SYGVNS. The V gene end was trimmed by 5 bases and the J gene end by 3 bases; junction bases not matched to a gene: 5. CDR3 sequence: CASSRQGSDTEAFF. The CDR3 DNA follows: TGTGCCAGCAGTAGACAGGGGTCGGACACTGAAGCTTTCTTT.

This clonotype was detected ten times or more. The CDR3 sequence is CASGVGQNTEAFF. In DNA, the CDR3 is TGTGCCAGCGGTGTCGGACAGAACACTGAAGCTTTCTTT. This sequence joins TRBV3-1 and TRBJ1-1; the D gene is possibly TRBD1 (5 bases). The CDR3 extends over 13 amino acids. V gave up 8 bases and J gave up 1 base, with 11 bases separating them. Germline V gene data show CDR1 as LGHDT and CDR2 as YNNKEL (reference sequence).

Concerning this clonotype itself: A much bigger clone sits one base away, suggesting this may be a read error. V gene TRBV20-1 combines with J gene TRBJ2-7; 7 bases agree with TRBD2. Germline V CDR1 and CDR2: DFQATT, SNEGSKA (reference sequence). CDR3 length: 15 amino acids. The CDR3 loop is CSARDPRGEPSERYF. The CDR3 DNA is TGCAGTGCTAGAGATCCCCGGGGGGAGCCTAGTGAGCGGTACTTC.

This clonotype occurred many times. This sequence joins TRBV6-2 or TRBV6-3 and TRBJ2-7, with unresolved D. Germline V gene data show CDR1 as MNHEY and CDR2 as SVGEGT. The CDR3 spans 13 residues. V shed 11 bases and J shed 2 bases, with 16 bases lying between them. The chain's CDR3 is CAAARRETYEQYF. The CDR3 DNA reads as TGTGCCGCAGCGCGGCGAGAAACCTACGAGCAGTACTTC.

V usage is TRBV6-1 and J usage is TRBJ2-2, with TRBD2 matching 15 bases. Germline values: CDR1 MNHNS, CDR2 SASEGT. With V trimmed by 5 bases and J by 4 bases, 5 bases remained unmatched. The CDR3 contains 17 residues. This chain's CDR3 is CASSPRTSGRATGELFF. As DNA, the CDR3 is TGTGCCAGCAGTCCGCGGACTAGCGGGAGGGCCACCGGGGAGCTGTTTTTT.

The V gene is TRBV5-1, the J gene TRBJ2-6; no clear D gene. Between the trimmed V and J ends, which lost 5 bases and 3 bases, there was a span of 9 bases. The germline gives CDR1 SGHRS, CDR2 YFSETQ. This CDR3 has 14 residues. CDR3 sequence: CASSLLDGANVLTF. The CDR3 DNA follows: TGCGCCAGCAGTTTGCTGGATGGGGCCAACGTCCTGACTTTC. The entire variable domain, with the rest obtained from reference TRBV5-1 and TRBJ2-6, is as follows: KAGVTQTPRYLIKTRGQQVTLSCSPISGHRSVSWYQQTPGQGLQFLFEYFSETQRNKGNFPGRFSGRQFSNSRSEMNVSTLELGDSALYLCASSLLDGANVLTFGAGSRLTVL.

This clonotype was observed a few times. This sequence joins TRBV29-1 and TRBJ2-7, with 13 bases matching TRBD2. The CDR3 is made up of 13 amino acids. Trimming took 5 bases from V and 6 from J; bases not matched to a gene: 4. Per germline, CDR1 SQVTM and CDR2 ANQGSEA. The CDR3 protein is CSVWTSGSTEQYF. The CDR3 coding sequence is TGCAGCGTTTGGACTAGCGGGAGCACCGAGCAGTACTTC.

J is TRBJ1-1 and V is TRBV29-1, with 7 nucleotides matching TRBD1. Germline loops: CDR1 SQVTM, CDR2 ANQGSEA. V lost 5 bases, J lost 0 bases, and 3 bases stayed unmatched. This CDR3 has 13 residues. CDR3 in DNA: TGCAGCGTTACCACAGGGGTGAACACTGAAGCTTTCTTT. Its translation is CSVTTGVNTEAFF.

There are many counts of this clonotype. The chain is built from TRBV20-1 and TRBJ1-2; D is undetermined. There are 13 residues in the CDR3. Germline V CDR1 and CDR2: DFQATT, SNEGSKA (reference sequence). Trimming took 1 base from V and 5 from J, leaving 11 bases between them. This CDR3 is CSARALPPYGYTF. In nucleotides, the CDR3 is TGCAGTGCTAGAGCACTGCCTCCTTATGGCTACACCTTC.

V and J are TRBV20-1 and TRBJ1-5; D unclear. CDR3 length: 15 amino acids. CDR1 DFQATT and CDR2 SNEGSKA come from the germline V gene (reference sequence). The germline V and J ends were trimmed by 6 bases and 0 bases, with 15 bases remaining between them. The CDR3 protein is CSAKAAENSNQPQHF. For the CDR3, the DNA is TGCAGTGCAAAGGCGGCAGAGAATAGCAATCAGCCCCAGCATTTT.

This chain links TRBV5-1 with TRBJ2-2; 10 bases are shared with TRBD2. V trimming: 1 base; J trimming: 6 bases; junction bases outside the gene matches: 6. The CDR3 contains 16 residues. Germline CDR1 SGHRS, CDR2 YFSETQ. The CDR3 here is CASSLSSGRAAGELFF. The CDR3 DNA sequence: TGCGCCAGCAGCTTGAGCAGCGGGAGGGCCGCCGGGGAGCTGTTTTTT.

This clonotype was counted ten times or more. This chain links TRBV3-1 with TRBJ2-7; perhaps TRBD1 as D (6 bases). CDR1 is LGHDT and CDR2 is YNNKEL in the germline V gene (reference sequence). Trimming left V 5 bases short and J 7 bases short, with 12 bases between. This CDR3 is 12 amino acids long. CDR3 region: CASSSGVGEQYF. The CDR3 region has the DNA TGTGCCAGCAGCTCAGGGGTAGGAGAGCAGTACTTC.

This sequence joins TRBV6-2 or TRBV6-3 and TRBJ1-1; D is unresolved. The CDR3 has 14 residues. V was pared by 4 bases and J by 1 base, with 10 bases between. CDR1 and CDR2 (germline): MNHEY, SVGEGT. The CDR3 DNA reads as TGTGCCAGCAGTTCGCTAGCAGAGAACACTGAAGCTTTCTTT. This encodes CASSSLAENTEAFF.

V gene TRBV12-3 or TRBV12-4 combines with J gene TRBJ1-1; D is undetermined. The CDR3 has 14 amino acids. The germline V and J ends were trimmed by 3 bases and 6 bases, with 14 bases remaining between them. In nucleotides, the CDR3 is TGTGCCAGCAGTTTCACCGGGAGAAGTGCTGAAGCTTTCTTT. It yields the protein CASSFTGRSAEAFF.

Notes on this clonotype: The junction departs from the called germline gene at one end, perhaps through a read error. The chain recombines TRBV15 with TRBJ2-1; D may be TRBD2 (6 bases). CDR3 length: 17 amino acids. Germline CDR1 and CDR2: LNHNV and YYDKDF (reference sequence). CDR3 region: CATSRGGGVASYNGQFF. DNA of the CDR3: TGTGCCACCAGCAGAGGGGGAGGAGTCGCCTCCTACAATGGGCAGTTCTTC.

This clonotype was observed once. The chain uses TRBV7-8 and TRBJ2-7; 7 bases map to TRBD2. This CDR3 is built from 14 residues. The germline V gene has CDR1 SGHVS and CDR2 FQNEAQ. V shed 3 bases, J shed 2 bases, and the junction held 4 bases outside the gene matches. CDR3 residues: CASSFSGSTYEQYF. For the CDR3, the DNA is TGTGCCAGCAGCTTTAGCGGGTCAACCTACGAGCAGTACTTC.

This chain joins TRBV7-9 and TRBJ1-1; 11 bases are a match to TRBD1. Germline V gives CDR1 SEHNR, CDR2 FQNEAQ (reference sequence). Losses at the gene ends were 3 bases for V and 8 bases for J; bases not matched to a gene: 2. The CDR3 runs 13 residues. The CDR3 DNA reads TGTGCCAGCAGCTTCCGGACAGGGGGCGAAGCTTTCTTT. This encodes CASSFRTGGEAFF.

This chain joins TRBV2 and TRBJ2-5; D not certain. The CDR3 has 11 residues. Germline-derived CDR1 and CDR2 are SNHLY and FYNNEI. The V gene lost 2 bases and the J gene lost 9 bases, with 7 bases spanning the gap. The DNA of the CDR3 is TGTGCCAGCAGTGAACAGGAGTCCCAGTACTTC. This codes for CASSEQESQYF.

This clonotype was detected ten times or more. This rearrangement joins TRBV9 to TRBJ2-5; 7 bases agree with TRBD1. CDR3 length: 16 residues. Germline V gene lookup returns CDR1 SGDLS and CDR2 YYNGEE. J was trimmed by 1 base and V by 0 bases; bases with no gene match: 6. The CDR3 nucleotides are TGTGCCAGCAGCGTAGGTGACAGGGATCTCCAAGAGACCCAGTACTTC. Translation: CASSVGDRDLQETQYF.

At least ten counts were recorded for this clonotype. This chain's CDR3 is CASRGPPSSGANVLTF. CDR3 nucleotide sequence: TGCGCCAGCAGAGGACCGCCGAGCTCTGGGGCCAACGTCCTGACTTTC. The chain combines TRBV5-1 with TRBJ2-6, with D hard to call. Between the trimmed V and J ends, which lost 5 bases and 0 bases, there was a span of 12 bases. CDR1 and CDR2 from the germline V gene are SGHRS and YFSETQ. The CDR3 extends over 16 amino acids. Variable domain in full (rest from reference TRBV5-1 and TRBJ2-6): KAGVTQTPRYLIKTRGQQVTLSCSPISGHRSVSWYQQTPGQGLQFLFEYFSETQRNKGNFPGRFSGRQFSNSRSEMNVSTLELGDSALYLCASRGPPSSGANVLTFGAGSRLTVL.

The sample holds many counts of this clonotype. The rearrangement links TRBV20-1 to TRBJ2-1, with 14 bases fitting TRBD2. This CDR3 is 16 amino acids long. The J segment lost 4 bases and the V segment lost 6 bases, leaving 8 bases of the junction unmatched. From germline, CDR1 is DFQATT and CDR2 SNEGSKA (reference sequence). DNA for the CDR3: TGCAGTGCCCACGGGACTAGCGGGAGCGCTTACAATGAGCAGTTCTTC. Protein product: CSAHGTSGSAYNEQFF.